This entry concerns a single T cell receptor (beta chain). Authors' methods: From reference gene primer amplification, estimates of nucleated cell counts were derived. The data were produced by immunoSEQ multiplex PCR, yet TCRdb's version contains in-frame clones alone and is incomplete. That table is the source of V, J and clone size, and D and trimming were worked out from the DNA. The sample contains about 230,000 clones, approximately 80% of which appear only once. Germline CDR1 is LGHNA and CDR2 is YSLEER. Trimming pared 0 bases from V and 0 bases from J, leaving 11 bases between. The CDR3 covers 16 residues. The data are from a study of blood T cell repertoires in COVID-19. Study summary: COVID-19 samples, acute and convalescent, were from the United States, Italy and Spain. In each case, the material was cDNA or gDNA derived from T cells, B-cell-depleted T cells, or PBMCs.

The TCR sequence derives from a woman in her forties or fifties with acute or convalescent COVID-19. Sequences were obtained from peripheral blood. The chain recombines TRBV4-3 with TRBJ1-2, with no clear D. The CDR3 bases are TGCGCCAGCAGCCAAGATCGTGGAGGGACTAACTATGGCTACACCTTC. Residues: CASSQDRGGTNYGYTF.